This T cell receptor (beta chain) emerged from a study of CD8+ T cells in alopecia areata. Germline lookup yields CDR1 SQVTM and CDR2 ANQGSEA. The CDR3 sequence is 15 residues long. V lost 2 bases, J lost 6 bases, and 12 bases stayed unmatched. Investigators isolated RNA and reverse transcribed it into cDNA to act as the sequencing template. Assay: immunoSEQ multiplex PCR; the TCRdb copy retains only in-frame clones and omits some. The sample carries about 130,000 clones, 45% to 50% recorded once. This clone was recorded at least ten times. The chain couples TRBV29-1 to TRBJ2-7; 8 bases agree with TRBD1. The starting material was CD8+ T cells sorted from blood, obtained at week 0. This receptor was obtained from a human donor with alopecia areata. The CDR3 sequence is CSVESGTTGASEQYF. CDR3 in DNA: TGCAGCGTTGAATCCGGGACGACAGGGGCCTCCGAGCAGTACTTC.